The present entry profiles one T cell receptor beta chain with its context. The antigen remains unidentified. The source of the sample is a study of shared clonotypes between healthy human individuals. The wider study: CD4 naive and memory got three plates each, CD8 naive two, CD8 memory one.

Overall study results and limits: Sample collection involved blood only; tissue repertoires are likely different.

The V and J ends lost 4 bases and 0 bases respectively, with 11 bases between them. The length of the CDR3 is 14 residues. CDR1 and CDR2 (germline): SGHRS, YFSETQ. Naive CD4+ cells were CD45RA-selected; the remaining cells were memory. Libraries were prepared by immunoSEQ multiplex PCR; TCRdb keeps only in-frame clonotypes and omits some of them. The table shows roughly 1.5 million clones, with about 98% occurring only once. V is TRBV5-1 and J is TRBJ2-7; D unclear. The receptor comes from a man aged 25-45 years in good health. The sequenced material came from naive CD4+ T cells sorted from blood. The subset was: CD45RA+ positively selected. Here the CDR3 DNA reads TGCGCCAGCAGCAACAAAACGAGCTCCTACGAGCAGTACTTC. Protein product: CASSNKTSSYEQYF. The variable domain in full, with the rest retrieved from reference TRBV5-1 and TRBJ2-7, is KAGVTQTPRYLIKTRGQQVTLSCSPISGHRSVSWYQQTPGQGLQFLFEYFSETQRNKGNFPGRFSGRQFSNSRSEMNVSTLELGDSALYLCASSNKTSSYEQYFGPGTRLTVT.